This T cell receptor beta chain was documented in a study of control samples from healthy donors and cancer patients. The sample holds one count of this clone. The CDR3 extends over 11 amino acids. Germline-derived CDR1 and CDR2 are SGHVS and FQNEAQ. V lost 7 bases, J lost 7 bases, and 10 bases lay in between. Assay: immunoSEQ multiplex PCR; the TCRdb copy retains only in-frame clones and omits some. The repertoire holds approximately 70,000 clones, with about 80% as singletons. The sequence came from a middle-aged man in good health. The gene calls are TRBV7-8 and TRBJ1-2; D not certain. The sequencing sample was made of blood. This chain's CDR3 is CASTGSSGYTF. CDR3 DNA: TGTGCCAGCACCGGGAGCAGTGGCTACACCTTC.